This T cell receptor (beta chain) was retrieved from a study of T cell changes during pregnancy in multiple sclerosis. Profiling relied on immunoSEQ multiplex PCR, and the TCRdb table lists in-frame clones only, not all of them. This table holds more than 65,000 clones, roughly 95% found once. This CDR3 has 15 residues. With 2 bases clipped from V and 7 bases from J, the junction kept 10 bases outside the gene matches. Germline V lookup: CDR1 MNHEY, CDR2 SVGAGI. Specimen: peripheral blood, collected in the second trimester of pregnancy. This clonotype was sampled from a female donor with multiple sclerosis, enrolled in a pregnancy study. The rearrangement links TRBV6-5 to TRBJ1-2; 7 bases fit TRBD1. The CDR3 DNA is TGTGCCAGCAGTTACGATCGACAGGGAGGAACTGGCTACACCTTC. Encoded protein: CASSYDRQGGTGYTF.